The source of this T cell receptor beta chain is a study of patients and donors after allogeneic stem cell transplantation. This clonotype was observed a few times. Germline V gene lookup returns CDR1 ENHRY and CDR2 SYGVKD. This CDR3 spans 15 amino acids. The germline V and J ends were trimmed by 11 bases and 0 bases, with 17 bases remaining between them. TCRdb re-derived calls from the RT-PCR reads in MiXCR, one entry per CDR3 protein. This table holds hundreds of thousands of distinct CDR3 sequences, roughly 15% found once. The rearrangement links TRBV10-3 to TRBJ1-3, with D possibly matching TRBD1 (5 bases). The origin of this receptor is a human donor who was either an allogeneic HSCT recipient or a stem cell or donor lymphocyte infusion donor (not recorded which). It is not recorded whose cells these are; they may come from a transplant donor. The specimen was blood, either unsorted or a sorted T cell fraction (not recorded which). CDR3 amino acids: CADPPRDSSGNTIYF. CDR3 nucleotide sequence: TGTGCCGACCCACCCAGGGACTCCTCTGGAAACACCATATATTTT.